This is a list of T cell receptor beta chains from one sample in a study of T cell repertoires in cytomegalovirus infection. One entry per CDR3 protein results from TCRdb running MiXCR on the reads. The table records 400,000 to 600,000 distinct CDR3 sequences, approximately 42% of them present only once. For these receptors, no antigen is known. The sequences come from cultured PBMCs, collected from culture after CMV antigen stimulation. The receptors shown here come from a human donor in good health (CMV status not recorded). Some clones in this sample may be carry-over from other donors' samples. CDR3s include the opening cysteine and the closing phenylalanine or tryptophan. Fields, in order: D gene, clone size, J gene, V gene, CDR3 protein, CDR3 DNA. A D gene is named only where the DNA matches it firmly. Not all rows give a size; the values are once, few, many and, for expanded clones, a class.

>TRBD2|few|TRBJ2-1|TRBV6-6
CASSWASGTSSYNEQFF
TGTGCCAGCAGTTGGGCTAGCGGGACAAGCTCCTACAATGAGCAGTTCTTC
>-|-|TRBJ2-7|TRBV7-2
CASSQFRDSYEQYF
TGTGCCAGCAGCCAATTCCGGGACTCCTACGAGCAGTACTTC
>-|-|TRBJ2-7|TRBV7-6
CASSPMGTWDEQYF
TGTGCCAGCAGCCCCATGGGCACATGGGACGAGCAGTACTTC
>-|few|TRBJ1-5|TRBV19
CASSMLLGALGQPQHF
TGTGCCAGTAGTATGCTCCTGGGCGCCTTAGGTCAGCCCCAGCATTTT
>-|-|TRBJ1-3|TRBV6-1
CASNRSSGQFPGNTIYF
TGTGCCAGCAATCGTTCCTCGGGACAATTCCCTGGAAACACCATATATTTT
>-|-|TRBJ2-5|TRBV11-2
CASSLVMAGIETQYF
TGTGCCAGCAGCTTAGTGATGGCCGGGATCGAGACCCAGTACTTC
>-|-|TRBJ2-7|TRBV11-2
CASSLAGILYEQYF
TGTGCCAGCAGCTTAGCGGGAATCCTCTACGAGCAGTACTTC
>-|-|TRBJ2-5|TRBV12-3/TRBV12-4
CASSLEGDSTQYF
TGTGCCAGCAGTTTAGAGGGGGACTCAACCCAGTACTTC
>TRBD1|few|TRBJ1-2|TRBV7-6
CASSPTGVRHGYTF
TGTGCCAGCAGCCCCACAGGGGTCCGCCATGGCTACACCTTC
>TRBD2|-|TRBJ2-3|TRBV6-1
CASRAGTSGGTDTQYF
TGTGCCAGCAGAGCCGGGACTAGCGGGGGGACAGATACGCAGTATTTT
>-|few|TRBJ2-1|TRBV7-8
CASSLAFPRGQTEQFF
TGTGCCAGCAGCTTAGCGTTTCCGCGGGGCCAGACTGAGCAGTTCTTC
>-|few|TRBJ2-2|TRBV7-7
CASSPLRGETGELFF
TGTGCCAGCAGCCCTTTGAGGGGTGAAACCGGGGAGCTGTTTTTT
>-|few|TRBJ2-3|TRBV7-2
CASSSQPGKQTDTQYF
TGTGCCAGCAGCTCGCAACCCGGGAAACAAACAGATACGCAGTATTTT
>-|few|TRBJ2-3|TRBV7-2
CASSLHGDPSLSTDTQYF
TGTGCCAGCAGCTTACACGGGGACCCTTCTCTTAGCACAGATACGCAGTATTTT
>TRBD2|-|TRBJ2-1|TRBV28
CASYPPPGGKGNEQFF
TGTGCCAGCTACCCCCCTCCGGGGGGGAAGGGCAATGAGCAGTTCTTC
>-|-|TRBJ1-6|TRBV6-5
CASRAGLYNSPLHF
TGTGCCAGCAGGGCAGGATTATATAATTCACCCCTCCACTTT
>-|few|TRBJ2-7|TRBV27
CASSRAARSYEQYF
TGTGCCAGCAGTAGGGCAGCAAGATCCTACGAGCAGTACTTC
>-|-|TRBJ2-2|TRBV12-5
CASGLVDPWAGELFF
TGTGCTAGTGGTTTGGTTGACCCCTGGGCCGGGGAGCTGTTTTTT
>TRBD2|-|TRBJ2-2|TRBV7-2
CASSPGGLSGELFF
TGTGCCAGCAGCCCGGGGGGTTTGTCCGGGGAGCTGTTTTTT
>-|-|TRBJ2-7|TRBV7-9
CASSQPTGWGEQYF
TGTGCCAGCAGCCAACCTACAGGGTGGGGAGAGCAGTACTTC
>-|-|TRBJ1-2|TRBV6-1
CASSERTGFNYGYTF
TGTGCCAGCAGTGAACGTACAGGATTTAACTATGGCTACACCTTC
>-|-|TRBJ1-1|TRBV6-1
CASGGGRGGGTEAFF
TGTGCCAGCGGGGGAGGAAGGGGAGGGGGCACTGAAGCTTTCTTT
>-|-|TRBJ2-3|TRBV6-5
CASIPGGAGSTDTQYF
TGTGCCAGCATCCCTGGGGGGGCGGGAAGCACAGATACGCAGTATTTT
>-|-|TRBJ1-3|TRBV6-1
CASSYGYGSSGNTIYF
TGTGCCAGCAGTTACGGGTATGGATCCTCCGGAAACACCATATATTTT
>-|-|TRBJ2-2|TRBV11-2
CASRPPPRTSGGELFF
TGTGCCAGCAGACCCCCACCGCGAACCAGTGGGGGGGAGCTGTTTTTT
>TRBD1|-|TRBJ1-1|TRBV6-2/TRBV6-3
CASRRQGEAFF
TGTGCCAGCAGAAGACAGGGCGAAGCTTTCTTT
>-|-|TRBJ2-7|TRBV7-8
CASSLKIGLSYEQYF
TGTGCCAGCAGCTTAAAGATAGGACTCTCCTACGAGCAGTACTTC
>-|-|TRBJ2-1|TRBV7-8
CASSPGQIYNEQFF
TGTGCCAGCAGCCCAGGACAGATTTACAATGAGCAGTTCTTC
>-|-|TRBJ2-5|TRBV20-1
CSASFPGEETQYF
TGCAGTGCTAGTTTCCCTGGGGAAGAGACCCAGTACTTC
>-|few|TRBJ2-1|TRBV19
CASRPSGEQFF
TGTGCCAGTAGGCCCTCCGGGGAGCAGTTCTTC